The T cell receptor beta chain described here comes from a study of T cells after yellow fever vaccination. The CDR3 sequence is 14 residues long. Germline V gene sequence: CDR1 LGHDT, CDR2 YNNKEL (reference sequence). The V and J ends lost 0 bases and 8 bases respectively, with 13 bases between them. One entry per CDR3 protein results from TCRdb running MiXCR on the 5' RACE reads. The table includes roughly 310,000 distinct CDR3 sequences, 7.5% to 9% detected once. The genes are TRBV3-1 and TRBJ1-2; D unclear. The material was PBMCs, obtained on the day of the first yellow fever vaccination. This sequence originates from a man between 18 and 29 years old who received the YFV17D yellow fever vaccine. DNA of the CDR3: TGTGCCAGCAGCCAAGATTACACAGTTCAAGGCTACACCTTC. The encoded protein is CASSQDYTVQGYTF.